These 14 T cell receptor beta chains originate from one sample sequenced in a study of identical twins. TCRdb passed the 5' RACE reads through MiXCR, listing each CDR3 protein once. The sample lists roughly 540,000 distinct CDR3 sequences; approximately 22% were seen once. The data were also submitted as part of a second study, on T cells expressing NK-cell markers.

The sequencing input was CD4+ T cells sorted from blood. The receptors originated from a woman aged 18-29 years in good health.

The chain links TRBV6-1 to TRBJ1-2; D is ambiguous. This CDR3 region has 16 residues. Trimming took 6 bases from V and 3 from J, leaving 20 bases between them. The germline gives CDR1 MNHNS, CDR2 SASEGT. This CDR3 is CASSSNLADGYYGYTF. The CDR3 nucleotides are TGTGCCAGCAGCTCTAACCTAGCCGACGGCTACTATGGCTACACCTTC.

The rearrangement links TRBV6-2 or TRBV6-3 to TRBJ2-5; perhaps D is TRBD1 or TRBD2 (5 bases each). Trimming pared 0 bases from V and 5 bases from J, leaving 13 bases between. The CDR3 has 15 residues. Germline V lookup: CDR1 MNHEY, CDR2 SVGEGT. The CDR3 is CASSYSTGRVETQYF. CDR3 coding DNA: TGTGCCAGCAGTTACTCGACGGGGCGCGTGGAGACCCAGTACTTC.

The V and J genes are TRBV7-9 and TRBJ2-1; possibly TRBD2 for D (7 bases). CDR3 length: 15 residues. The V and J ends lost 1 base and 7 bases respectively, with 14 bases between them. Germline CDR1 and CDR2: SEHNR and FQNEAQ (reference sequence). DNA of the CDR3: TGTGCCAGCAGCTTAGGTGGGGGGGCTCGAAATGAGCAGTTCTTC. It codes for CASSLGGGARNEQFF.

This clonotype was picked up a small number of times. This rearrangement joins TRBV6-2 or TRBV6-3 to TRBJ1-1; a weak D match, TRBD1 (5 bases). This CDR3 has 15 residues. V lost 0 bases and J 11 bases, leaving 19 bases between the germline ends. Germline lookup yields CDR1 MNHEY and CDR2 SVGEGT. The CDR3 sequence is CASSYSGVGGLRAFF. DNA for the CDR3: TGTGCCAGCAGTTACTCGGGGGTAGGCGGACTCCGGGCTTTCTTT.

This clonotype was seen once. The chain employs TRBV19 and TRBJ1-1; TRBD1 might be the D (5 bases). V dropped 3 bases and J dropped 3 bases, with 8 bases sitting between them. Germline loops: CDR1 LNHDA, CDR2 SQIVND (reference sequence). This CDR3 comprises 13 residues. DNA of the CDR3: TGTGCCAGTAGTATTGCCAGGGACACTGAAGCTTTCTTT. This codes for CASSIARDTEAFF.

This clonotype was seen a handful of times. V usage is TRBV5-1 and J usage is TRBJ2-7, with D possibly matching TRBD2 (6 bases). Germline CDR1 and CDR2: SGHRS and YFSETQ. V was clipped by 5 bases and J by 1 base, with 13 bases between them. The CDR3 consists of 14 residues. In nucleotides, the CDR3 is TGCGCCAGCAGTACTGCGGGAAATTCCTACGAGCAGTACTTC. Its protein is CASSTAGNSYEQYF.

This clonotype turned up a few times. The V and J genes are TRBV5-4 and TRBJ2-1; D is unresolved. The V end was cut by 0 bases, the J end by 2 bases, with 15 bases between. Germline CDR1 SGHNT, CDR2 YYREEE (reference sequence). This CDR3 has 17 amino acids. The CDR3 DNA sequence: TGTGCCAGCAGCTTGGTTGGATTTGGGTTGCCCTACAATGAGCAGTTCTTC. Translating gives CASSLVGFGLPYNEQFF.

The chain carries TRBV11-2 and TRBJ2-3, with D unresolved. Per germline, CDR1 SGHAT and CDR2 FQNNGV. The ends were cut back, 4 bases at V and 2 bases at J, with 22 bases in the middle. There are 18 residues in the CDR3. The CDR3 is CASSSRTPYTSFTDTQYF. The CDR3 DNA follows: TGTGCCAGCAGCTCCCGGACCCCGTACACATCCTTCACAGATACGCAGTATTTT.

This chain links TRBV6-6 with TRBJ2-3; possibly TRBD2 for D (5 bases). CDR1 and CDR2 from the germline V gene are MNHNY and SVGAGI (reference sequence). Trimming removed 6 bases at V and 5 bases at J, with 12 bases between. This CDR3 spans 13 amino acids. For the CDR3, the DNA is TGTGCCAGCAGCTCAAGGGCGGGAGATACGCAGTATTTT. Its protein is CASSSRAGDTQYF.

The chain is built from TRBV29-1 and TRBJ2-3, with 9 bases lining up with TRBD1. With 4 bases clipped from V and 2 bases from J, the junction kept 13 bases outside the gene matches. Germline CDR1 reads SQVTM; CDR2 reads ANQGSEA. The CDR3 loop spans 17 amino acids. The CDR3 region is CSVGGGTGLPYTDTQYF. In nucleotides, the CDR3 is TGCAGCGTTGGCGGAGGGACAGGGCTTCCTTACACAGATACGCAGTATTTT.

This clonotype has ten or more counts. This chain joins TRBV11-2 and TRBJ2-5; D call uncertain. V gave up 1 base and J gave up 9 bases, with 15 bases separating them. From germline, CDR1 is SGHAT and CDR2 FQNNGV. There are 14 residues in the CDR3. The CDR3 nucleotides are TGTGCCAGCAGCTTAGGCGTCCTGGGTACGGCCCAGTACTTC. Residues: CASSLGVLGTAQYF.

This chain links TRBV20-1 with TRBJ2-1; 9 bases are a match to TRBD1. The V gene's germline CDR1 is DFQATT and CDR2 SNEGSKA (reference sequence). V was pared by 6 bases and J by 6 bases, with 9 bases of the junction left unmatched. This CDR3 has 14 residues. CDR3 DNA: TGCAGTGCCCCGAAACAGGGGGCGCCCAATGAGCAGTTCTTC. Protein sequence: CSAPKQGAPNEQFF.

The chain has TRBV6-1 and TRBJ1-1, with TRBD1 as a possible D gene (5 bases). CDR3 length: 17 amino acids. Trimming removed 4 bases from V and 0 bases from J, with 18 bases in between. Germline V gene sequence: CDR1 MNHNS, CDR2 SASEGT. DNA for the CDR3: TGTGCCAGCAGTGTCAAACGGGGGACCGTAATGAACACTGAAGCTTTCTTT. This gives the protein CASSVKRGTVMNTEAFF.

This clonotype was counted ten times or more. The chain combines TRBV29-1 with TRBJ1-2, with no clear D. V lost 8 bases and J lost 8, with 15 bases in between. CDR3 length: 11 residues. From germline, CDR1 is SQVTM and CDR2 ANQGSEA. In DNA form, the CDR3 reads TGCAGCCACTCGAGCCCTGAGGGCTACACCTTC. This translates into CSHSSPEGYTF. Full variable domain (remainder filled in from reference TRBV29-1 and TRBJ1-2): SAVISQKPSRDICQRGTSLTIQCQVDSQVTMMFWYRQQPGQSLTLIATANQGSEATYESGFVIDKFPISRPNLTFSTLTVSNMSPEDSSIYLCSHSSPEGYTFGSGTRLTVV.